One and the same sample provided the 5 T cell receptor beta chains below, sequenced in a study of tumor and adjacent non-tumor tissue in lung cancer. The template was RNA from unsorted bulk tissue. TCRbeta libraries were built with three rounds of nested PCR, modified from ARM-PCR. TCRdb fed the multiplex PCR reads into MiXCR, producing one record per CDR3 protein. The sample consists of 65,000 to 90,000 distinct CDR3 sequences, approximately 79% of them appearing once. Sequenced sample: lung tumor tissue. All receptors derive from a woman between 50 and 59 years old with non-small cell lung cancer.

A word on this clonotype: Mismatch with germline at one junction end may stem from a read error. The chain uses TRBV4-1 and TRBJ2-1; perhaps TRBD2 as D (5 bases). CDR3 length: 14 residues. Germline CDR1 reads MGHRA; CDR2 reads YSYEKL. The CDR3 sequence: CASSQGSEAHEQFF. The CDR3, as DNA: TGCGCCAGTAGCCAAGGGTCGGAGGCCCATGAGCAGTTCTTC.

Concerning this clonotype itself: Without the conserved terminal phenylalanine or tryptophan, this CDR3 likely stems from a read error. This rearrangement joins TRBV4-2 to TRBJ1-1; D is uncertain. The CDR3 spans 15 residues. In germline, CDR1 is LGHNA, CDR2 YNFKEQ. CDR3 nucleotide sequence: TGTACCAGCAGCCAAGATACACCGGGGAACACTGAAGCTTTCCTT. Protein sequence: CTSSQDTPGNTEAFL.

Turning to this clonotype: Likely a read error: the CDR3 ends without its conserved phenylalanine or tryptophan. The gene calls are TRBV11-2 and TRBJ2-1; D is perhaps TRBD1 (6 bases). The CDR3 covers 12 residues. Germline values: CDR1 SGHAT, CDR2 FQNNGV. The CDR3 loop reads CVGSLGHYQQFL. The CDR3 DNA follows: TGTGTCGGCAGCTTGGGACACTACCAGCAGTTCTTA.

The DNA of the CDR3 is TGCAGTGCTTGGATAAGGCAAAACACCATATATTTT. Translating gives CSAWIRQNTIYF. This chain uses TRBV20-1 with TRBJ1-3; D remains unclear. The length of the CDR3 is 12 residues. V gave up 5 bases and J gave up 6 bases, with 11 bases separating them. Germline V lookup: CDR1 DFQATT, CDR2 SNEGSKA (reference sequence).

Turning to this clonotype: Germline is not matched at one junction end, which may reflect a read error. This chain uses TRBV4-2 with TRBJ2-1; 13 bases agree with TRBD2. Germline loops: CDR1 LGHNA, CDR2 YNFKEQ. The CDR3 sequence is 14 residues long. This chain's CDR3 is CARSQVGRLAGGFF. CDR3 nucleotides: TGTGCCAGGAGCCAAGTCGGAAGACTAGCGGGGGGGTTCTTC.